Each of the 16 T cell receptor beta chains below was sequenced from the same sample in a study of cytomegalovirus exposure and HLA in healthy donors. The PCR was carried out with 60 Vbeta primers and 13 Jbeta primers. The data were produced by immunoSEQ multiplex PCR, yet TCRdb's version contains in-frame clones alone and is incomplete. The table includes about 130,000 clones, 60% to 80% detected once. Sequencing used PBMCs. The receptors come from a man in his thirties or forties in good health and CMV-seronegative.

The chain combines TRBV14 with TRBJ1-1; possible D gene TRBD1, 6 bases. This CDR3 is 16 amino acids long. The germline CDR1 and CDR2 sequences are SGHDN and FVKESK. Deletions cut 0 bases from V and 4 bases from J, with 15 bases between. CDR3 sequence reads: CASSQDRGGVTTEAFF. The CDR3 nucleotides read TGTGCCAGCAGCCAAGATCGGGGGGGCGTTACCACTGAAGCTTTCTTT.

A few counts support this clone. The chain couples TRBV12-1 to TRBJ2-7; the table's D call of TRBD2 was not tested on the DNA. TRBV12-1 is termed a pseudogene. CDR3 length: 16 amino acids. In DNA form, the CDR3 reads TGTGCCAGCAGCTTTGAACGGGGGGGGAGCTCCTACGAGCAGTACTTC. This sequence encodes CASSFERGGSSYEQYF.

The table lists this clone with a few counts. The chain couples TRBV13 to TRBJ2-1; 7 nucleotides align to TRBD1. There are 16 residues in the CDR3. Trimming at V came to 5 bases and at J to 3 bases, leaving 10 bases not matched to a gene. Germline CDR1 is PRHDT and CDR2 is FYEKMQ (reference sequence). CDR3 in DNA: TGTGCCAGCAGCAACAACGGACAGGCCCACTACAATGAGCAGTTCTTC. It yields the protein CASSNNGQAHYNEQFF.

The chain carries TRBV5-8 and TRBJ2-2; tentatively, D is TRBD1 (5 bases). Germline-derived CDR1 and CDR2 are SGHTS and YDEGEE. Trimming took off 3 bases at V and 6 bases at J, with 9 bases between the two ends. This CDR3 is built from 13 residues. The CDR3 reads CASSSQGPGELFF. CDR3 sequence (DNA): TGTGCCAGCAGCTCGCAGGGTCCCGGGGAGCTGTTTTTT.

V is TRBV7-6 and J is TRBJ2-1, with 8 nucleotides matching TRBD2. Germline CDR1 is SGHVS and CDR2 is FNYEAQ. This CDR3 is built from 16 residues. V lost 5 bases and J lost 3; bases outside the gene matches: 9. In DNA, the CDR3 is TGTGCCAGCAGCCCGCCCTTAGCGGGATACTACAATGAGCAGTTCTTC. Protein product: CASSPPLAGYYNEQFF.

A remark on this clone: The same CDR3 also results from other DNA sequences found in this sample. The V and J genes are TRBV18 and TRBJ2-5; D may be TRBD1 (6 bases). The CDR3 spans 13 residues. The germline V gene has CDR1 KGHSH and CDR2 LQKENI. Trimming stripped 2 bases from V and 5 bases from J, with 9 bases between. Here the CDR3 reads CASSPSDRETQYF. DNA for the CDR3: TGTGCCAGCTCACCAAGCGACAGGGAGACCCAGTACTTC.

This rearrangement joins TRBV27 to TRBJ2-7; 12 bases agree with TRBD2. The germline V gene encodes CDR1 MNHEY and CDR2 SMNVEV (reference sequence). The CDR3 totals 17 residues. Trimming removed 0 bases from V and 7 bases from J; junction bases left unmatched: 10. The CDR3 coding sequence is TGTGCCAGCAGTTTATCGCCTAGCGGGAGGGCCGTGGCAGAGCAGTACTTC. It yields the protein CASSLSPSGRAVAEQYF.

V gene TRBV2 combines with J gene TRBJ2-7; TRBD2 is a possible D gene (6 bases). The CDR3 length is 13 residues. CDR1 and CDR2 from the germline V gene are SNHLY and FYNNEI. V was clipped by 3 bases and J by 3 bases, with 9 bases between them. In nucleotides, the CDR3 is TGTGCCAGCAGTGAGGGAGGCCTCTACGAGCAGTACTTC. As protein: CASSEGGLYEQYF.

V usage is TRBV2 and J usage is TRBJ2-7; D may be TRBD2 (5 bases). Deletions cut 4 bases from V and 3 bases from J, with 19 bases between. CDR1 and CDR2 (germline): SNHLY, FYNNEI. The CDR3 has 16 amino acids. The CDR3 bases are TGTGCCAGCAGTGGTATTGTGGTAGCGAGAGACTACGAGCAGTACTTC. It specifies CASSGIVVARDYEQYF.

The V and J genes are TRBV7-9 and TRBJ2-1, with D unresolved. V was shortened by 4 bases and J by 2 bases, with 12 bases between the two germline ends. The CDR3 has 15 amino acids. The germline CDR1 and CDR2 sequences are SEHNR and FQNEAQ (reference sequence). CDR3 loop: CASSSHQVAYNEQFF. CDR3 sequence (DNA): TGTGCCAGCAGCTCACACCAGGTAGCCTACAATGAGCAGTTCTTC. The whole variable domain, remainder taken from reference TRBV7-9 and TRBJ2-1, is DTGVSQNPRHKITKRGQNVTFRCDPISEHNRLYWYRQTLGQGPEFLTYFQNEAQLEKSRLLSDRFSAERPKGSFSTLEIQRTEQGDSAMYLCASSSHQVAYNEQFFGPGTRLTVL.

J is TRBJ1-4 and V is TRBV2; 10 bases are a match to TRBD1. The CDR3 covers 14 residues. Unmatched junction bases numbered 7, after V lost 7 bases and J lost 8 bases. Looked up from germline, CDR1 is SNHLY and CDR2 is FYNNEI. In DNA form, the CDR3 reads TGTGCCAGCAATTGGGACAGGGGTGGAGAAAAACTGTTTTTT. This sequence encodes CASNWDRGGEKLFF. Filled out from reference TRBV2 and TRBJ1-4, the complete variable domain reads EPEVTQTPSHQVTQMGQEVILRCVPISNHLYFYWYRQILGQKVEFLVSFYNNEISEKSEIFDDQFSVERPDGSNFTLKIRSTKLEDSAMYFCASNWDRGGEKLFFGSGTQLSVL.

The CDR3 nucleotides read TGTGCCAGCAGTTTATCGGACACCCGCTACGAGCAGTACTTC. Translation gives CASSLSDTRYEQYF. The rearrangement uses TRBV27 and TRBJ2-7, with D possibly TRBD1 on 5 matching bases. Germline CDR1 MNHEY, CDR2 SMNVEV (reference sequence). The CDR3 runs to 14 residues. Trimming left V 0 bases short and J 3 bases short, with 9 bases between.

The chain couples TRBV2 to TRBJ2-2; D is unresolved. This CDR3 spans 11 amino acids. V was cut by 7 bases and J by 4 bases, with 4 bases left in between. Germline V CDR1 and CDR2: SNHLY, FYNNEI. For the CDR3, the DNA is TGTGCCAGCAAGAGCACCGGGGAGCTGTTTTTT. Protein sequence: CASKSTGELFF.

The chain couples TRBV6-1 to TRBJ1-5, with 7 positions matching TRBD1. The CDR3 length is 13 residues. Germline V gives CDR1 MNHNS, CDR2 SASEGT. Trimming removed 7 bases from V and 4 bases from J; junction bases left unmatched: 4. The CDR3 here is CASNTRGNQPQHF. The CDR3 DNA reads as TGTGCCAGCAATACCAGGGGGAATCAGCCCCAGCATTTT.

The J gene is TRBJ2-1, the V gene TRBV7-6; TRBD2 matches at 10 bases. CDR1 and CDR2 (germline): SGHVS, FNYEAQ. This CDR3 contains 14 residues. Trimming removed 4 bases from V and 10 bases from J; junction bases left unmatched: 7. The CDR3 region is CASSSVLAGWEQFF. CDR3 in DNA: TGTGCCAGCAGCTCCGTACTAGCGGGGTGGGAGCAGTTCTTC.

This clone was seen only a few times. The rearrangement links TRBV10-3 to TRBJ1-2, with 8 nucleotides matching TRBD1. CDR3 size: 14 residues. V gave up 5 bases and J gave up 7 bases; unmatched junction bases: 9. Germline V gives CDR1 ENHRY, CDR2 SYGVKD. The DNA of the CDR3 is TGTGCCATCAGTTTGGACAGGGCCTGGGGTGGCTACACCTTC. Encoded protein: CAISLDRAWGGYTF.